The sequence of this TCR beta chain was determined in a study of type 1 regulatory T cells (dated by TCRdb to the early 2020s). Some background on the complete study: An in vitro protocol by which a Tr1-enriched, alloantigen-specific CD4 T cell product named T-allo10 was generated was characterized in the study. T-allo10 was being evaluated clinically in patients with hematological malignancies who were receiving allogeneic hematopoietic stem cell transplantation.

This clonotype has more than one count but fewer than ten. Its antigen remains unidentified. Base-call qualities are not available, and no considerably larger clone is one nucleotide away. TCRdb names Illumina MiSeq as the instrument used. Clones were called with MiXCR by TCRdb after fastp trimmed the public reads at Q25, and only in-frame beta chains were retained. For every CDR3 protein sequence, its rows merge into one entry that carries the most common genes and DNA. The sample profile shows about 62,000 distinct CDR3 sequences; approximately 60% of them were found once. The ten largest clones capture 1.5% to 2% of the sample. The CDR3 spans 14 residues, from the cysteine through the phenylalanine. Only CDR3 DNA remains: 42 bases, in frame from the first base. V lost 5 bases and J lost 5 bases; the stretch between them is 15 bases long. Per the germline V gene, SGHAT is the CDR1 and FQNNGV is the CDR2.

Summary of the overall study and its limitations: Compared with non-Tr1 cells, Tr1 cells had a TCR repertoire that was more restricted, a finding the study read as clonal expansion induced by alloantigen.

Recombination linked TRBV11-2 to TRBJ2-5, with an unclear D gene assignment. This TCR derives from a human donor in good health. The specimen sequenced was cultured non-Tr1 T cells, either the whole culture or a sorted T cell fraction (not recorded which). The cell subset or site label, as the study defines it: non-Tr1 population from the T-allo10 product. The DNA is as follows: TGTGCCAGCAGCGGAAGGGTATCCCCCGAGACCCAGTACTTC. It encodes CASSGRVSPETQYF.